The 27 T cell receptor beta chains below come from one sample, sequenced in a study of T-cell memory formation after mild COVID-19. TCRdb recomputed calls from the 5' RACE reads with MiXCR, one row per CDR3 protein. The sample comprises approximately 580,000 distinct CDR3 sequences, about a fifth of which are singletons, and around 12% rests with the top ten. Sequenced material: PBMCs or a T cell subset sorted from them (not recorded which). These receptors originate from an adult woman who had mild COVID-19 (a few samples of this study predate the infection). Cell type and time point are not known.

The gene calls are TRBV9 and TRBJ2-1; D possibly corresponds to TRBD2 (6 bases). CDR3 length: 16 amino acids. CDR1 is SGDLS, CDR2 YYNGEE, per germline. V shed 0 bases and J shed 1 base, with 11 bases lying between them. The CDR3 bases are TGTGCCAGCAGCGTAGATGTCGGGAGTTCCTACAATGAGCAGTTCTTC. Its protein product is CASSVDVGSSYNEQFF.

The chain recombines TRBV7-3 with TRBJ1-1; weak D call: TRBD1 (6 bases). Trimming stripped 8 bases from V and 2 bases from J, with 12 bases between. CDR3 length: 13 residues. The germline V gene encodes CDR1 SGHTA and CDR2 FQGTGA. Here the CDR3 reads CASAWDTNTEAFF. DNA of the CDR3: TGTGCCAGCGCTTGGGACACAAACACTGAAGCTTTCTTT. Complete variable domain (other parts from reference TRBV7-3 and TRBJ1-1): GAGVSQTPSNKVTEKGKYVELRCDPISGHTALYWYRQSLGQGPEFLIYFQGTGAADDSGLPNDRFFAVRPEGSVSTLKIQRTERGDSAVYLCASAWDTNTEAFFGQGTRLTVV.

This clonotype was seen a few times. J is TRBJ1-2 and V is TRBV7-9; 8 bases line up with TRBD1. Germline trimming cut 4 bases from V and 4 bases from J; bases unmatched to any gene: 5. Germline lookup yields CDR1 SEHNR and CDR2 FQNEAQ (reference sequence). CDR3 size: 14 residues. The CDR3 sequence is CASSSTGGAYGYTF. CDR3 bases: TGTGCCAGCAGCTCAACAGGGGGAGCCTATGGCTACACCTTC.

The rearrangement uses TRBV12-3 or TRBV12-4 and TRBJ1-5; 7 bases match TRBD1. The CDR3 consists of 13 residues. V lost 6 bases, J lost 7 bases, and 6 bases stayed unmatched. The CDR3 here is CASSAGGYQPQHF. The CDR3 nucleotides read TGTGCCAGCAGCGCAGGGGGTTACCAGCCCCAGCATTTT.

This sequence joins TRBV24-1 and TRBJ2-1, with 9 bases that match TRBD1. V was pared by 5 bases and J by 9 bases, with 16 bases of the junction left unmatched. Germline CDR1 and CDR2: KGHDR and SFDVKD. The CDR3 runs to 17 residues. The CDR3: CATSAPRGDRESGEQFF. Here the CDR3 DNA reads TGTGCCACCAGTGCTCCAAGGGGGGACAGGGAAAGCGGTGAGCAGTTCTTC.

This clonotype was detected only a few times. The chain joins TRBV7-3 to TRBJ2-3; D possibly corresponds to TRBD2 (5 bases). This CDR3 region has 15 residues. Germline CDR1 is SGHTA and CDR2 is FQGTGA. Deletions cut 5 bases from V and 2 bases from J, with 14 bases between. CDR3 amino acids: CASSPEGRYTDTQYF. CDR3 nucleotides: TGTGCCAGCAGCCCCGAGGGCCGTTACACAGATACGCAGTATTTT.

This clonotype occurred many times. The chain couples TRBV6-5 to TRBJ2-7, with a tentative D call TRBD1 (6 bases). Germline V gene sequence: CDR1 MNHEY, CDR2 SVGAGI. This CDR3 region has 15 residues. The V end lost 4 bases, the J end lost 2 bases, and 15 bases lay between the germline ends. The CDR3 DNA is TGTGCCAGCAGTTCCGACCCGACAGGAGCCTACGAGCAGTACTTC. Translation gives CASSSDPTGAYEQYF.

The chain uses TRBV7-6 and TRBJ2-5; D tentatively fits TRBD1 or TRBD2 (9 bases each). V lost 3 bases to trimming and J lost 4 bases, with 21 bases between them. Germline V CDR1 and CDR2: SGHVS, FNYEAQ. The CDR3 runs to 17 residues. CDR3 sequence: CASSLGQGLARGETQYF. CDR3 sequence (DNA): TGTGCCAGCAGCTTGGGACAGGGACTAGCCCGGGGAGAGACCCAGTACTTC.

This clonotype was recorded a few times. The chain is built from TRBV12-3 or TRBV12-4 and TRBJ2-7, with D hard to call. The CDR3 is 11 amino acids. The V end was cut by 3 bases, the J end by 5 bases, with 5 bases between. CDR3 DNA: TGTGCCAGCAGTTTTCGCAACGAGCAGTACTTC. Protein: CASSFRNEQYF.

Only a few counts were recorded for this clonotype. The chain links TRBV18 to TRBJ2-5, with TRBD2 as a possible D gene (6 bases). Germline loops: CDR1 KGHSH, CDR2 LQKENI. Trimming left V 2 bases short and J 1 base short, with 14 bases between. This CDR3 has 16 amino acids. The CDR3 nucleotides read TGTGCCAGCTCACCATACCCGGACTACACCCAAGAGACCCAGTACTTC. As protein: CASSPYPDYTQETQYF.

This clonotype was observed a few times. The chain combines TRBV11-2 with TRBJ1-2, with TRBD1 as a possible D gene (5 bases). The CDR3 runs 15 residues. V was shortened by 0 bases and J by 2 bases, with 10 bases between the two germline ends. The germline CDR1 and CDR2 sequences are SGHAT and FQNNGV. This CDR3 is CASSLEGAPNYGYTF. CDR3 in DNA: TGTGCCAGCAGCTTAGAAGGGGCCCCGAACTATGGCTACACCTTC.

The chain employs TRBV12-3 or TRBV12-4 and TRBJ2-2; TRBD1 agrees at 7 bases. J lost 7 bases, V lost 2 bases, and 4 bases had no gene match. The CDR3 spans 14 residues. CDR3 nucleotides: TGTGCCAGCAGTTTAAACAGGGGAGTCGGGGAGCTGTTTTTT. This sequence encodes CASSLNRGVGELFF.

CDR3 amino acids: CSAVSARSSYNEQFF. The CDR3 nucleotides are TGCAGTGCTGTTAGCGCCAGGAGCTCCTACAATGAGCAGTTCTTC. The V gene is TRBV20-1, the J gene TRBJ2-1; a weak D match, TRBD2 (5 bases). The CDR3 spans 15 residues. V was clipped by 5 bases and J by 0 bases, with 14 bases between them. In germline, CDR1 is DFQATT, CDR2 SNEGSKA (reference sequence).

V usage is TRBV10-3 and J usage is TRBJ2-3; 7 bases are a match to TRBD1. Trimming took 1 base from V and 1 from J; bases not matched to a gene: 2. Germline V gene data show CDR1 as ENHRY and CDR2 as SYGVKD. This CDR3 has 15 residues. The CDR3 reads CAISEYGTGTDTQYF. The DNA of the CDR3 is TGTGCCATCAGTGAGTACGGGACAGGCACAGATACGCAGTATTTT.

The rearrangement uses TRBV6-5 and TRBJ2-5, with no clear D. Trimming shortened V by 5 bases and J by 6 bases, and 19 bases separated the two germline ends. The CDR3 has 15 amino acids. In germline, CDR1 is MNHEY, CDR2 SVGAGI. This chain's CDR3 is CASSPLKGGVKTQYF. Written as DNA, the CDR3 is TGTGCCAGCAGTCCCCTGAAGGGTGGAGTCAAGACCCAGTACTTC.

This clonotype was recorded once. This chain joins TRBV11-1 and TRBJ2-5, with D hard to call. V was shortened by 5 bases and J by 4 bases, with 5 bases between the two germline ends. The CDR3 is made up of 11 amino acids. Germline V gives CDR1 SGHAT, CDR2 FQDESV (reference sequence). In DNA, the CDR3 is TGTGCCAGCAGCGCTTTAGAGACCCAGTACTTC. It encodes CASSALETQYF.

This clonotype was picked up one time. The chain combines TRBV18 with TRBJ1-2, with D uncertain. This CDR3 has 13 amino acids. The germline V gene encodes CDR1 KGHSH and CDR2 LQKENI. V was cut by 3 bases and J by 6 bases, with 11 bases left in between. DNA of the CDR3: TGTGCCAGCTCACCCACTACAAGGAATGGCTACACCTTC. Amino acids: CASSPTTRNGYTF.

The chain couples TRBV6-5 to TRBJ1-1; a possible D gene is TRBD1 (6 bases). The germline V gene encodes CDR1 MNHEY and CDR2 SVGAGI. Trimming took 6 bases from V and 5 from J, leaving 22 bases between them. The CDR3 is made up of 16 amino acids. The CDR3: CASSSSKGVAGTEAFF. CDR3 nucleotides: TGTGCCAGCAGCTCCTCTAAGGGGGTTGCGGGAACTGAAGCTTTCTTT.

This clonotype was detected only a few times. This chain connects TRBV4-1 to TRBJ1-2, with 9 bases aligning to TRBD1. CDR1 and CDR2 (germline): MGHRA, YSYEKL. This CDR3 is built from 16 residues. The V segment lost 2 bases and the J segment 2 bases; nucleotides outside the gene matches: 6. CDR3 loop: CASSQSPTGGNYGYTF. For the CDR3, the DNA is TGCGCCAGCAGCCAATCCCCGACAGGGGGGAACTATGGCTACACCTTC.

There are a few counts of this clonotype. The rearrangement uses TRBV6-6 and TRBJ1-4; perhaps TRBD1 as D (6 bases). The CDR3 loop spans 14 amino acids. CDR1 and CDR2 from the germline V gene are MNHNY and SVGAGI (reference sequence). V lost 9 bases and J lost 1, with 12 bases in between. The DNA of the CDR3 is TGTGCCAGTCGGAGGGGGGGAACTAATGAAAAACTGTTTTTT. Encoded protein: CASRRGGTNEKLFF.

This clonotype was observed at least ten times. The chain links TRBV7-6 to TRBJ2-1, with TRBD2 identical over 9 bases. The J segment lost 10 bases and the V segment lost 3 bases, leaving 1 base of the junction unmatched. Per germline, CDR1 SGHVS and CDR2 FNYEAQ. The CDR3 length is 12 residues. The chain's CDR3 is CASSFTSGEQFF. The DNA of the CDR3 is TGTGCCAGCAGCTTCACTAGCGGGGAGCAGTTCTTC.

The chain joins TRBV6-5 to TRBJ1-2; D is undetermined. V lost 6 bases and J 1 base, leaving 9 bases between the germline ends. Germline-derived CDR1 and CDR2 are MNHEY and SVGAGI. The CDR3 loop spans 13 amino acids. The CDR3 region is CASSRTDNYGYTF. The CDR3 nucleotides are TGTGCCAGCAGCCGGACGGATAACTATGGCTACACCTTC.

This clonotype was detected a few times. The chain employs TRBV24-1 and TRBJ2-2; 14 bases line up with TRBD2. Germline CDR1 and CDR2: KGHDR and SFDVKD. The V segment lost 3 bases and the J segment 6 bases; nucleotides outside the gene matches: 5. The CDR3 covers 17 residues. CDR3 protein: CATSDPPGLAGAGELFF. Here the CDR3 DNA reads TGTGCCACCAGTGATCCCCCGGGACTAGCGGGAGCCGGGGAGCTGTTTTTT.

V usage is TRBV5-1 and J usage is TRBJ2-7, with TRBD1 matching 9 bases. The CDR3 has 15 amino acids. With V trimmed by 0 bases and J by 4 bases, 5 bases remained unmatched. The germline CDR1 and CDR2 sequences are SGHRS and YFSETQ. Here the CDR3 DNA reads TGCGCCAGCAGCTTGGAGGACAGGGGTACTTACGAGCAGTACTTC. It codes for CASSLEDRGTYEQYF. Complete variable domain (other parts from reference TRBV5-1 and TRBJ2-7): KAGVTQTPRYLIKTRGQQVTLSCSPISGHRSVSWYQQTPGQGLQFLFEYFSETQRNKGNFPGRFSGRQFSNSRSEMNVSTLELGDSALYLCASSLEDRGTYEQYFGPGTRLTVT.

This clonotype was detected only a few times. The chain is built from TRBV14 and TRBJ1-3; D not resolved. V was trimmed by 2 bases and J by 4 bases, leaving 15 bases between them. Germline lookup yields CDR1 SGHDN and CDR2 FVKESK. This CDR3 contains 16 residues. Written as DNA, the CDR3 is TGTGCCAGCAGCCAATCCCTAGGTGGGCCCGGAAACACCATATATTTT. Residues: CASSQSLGGPGNTIYF.

This clonotype was detected a few times. This chain links TRBV4-1 with TRBJ1-5, with 7 bases aligning to TRBD1. The CDR3 runs to 16 residues. Per the germline V gene, CDR1 is MGHRA and CDR2 is YSYEKL. J gave up 4 bases and V 0 bases, and 6 bases lay outside the gene matches. The CDR3 DNA follows: TGCGCCAGCAGCCAAGATTGGACAGGCAGGAATCAGCCCCAGCATTTT. Residues: CASSQDWTGRNQPQHF.

This clonotype has more than one count but fewer than ten. The rearrangement links TRBV4-1 to TRBJ2-1; tentative D call: TRBD2 (5 bases). Trimming cost V 0 bases and J 8 bases, with 11 bases left between them. The CDR3 has 14 residues. The germline gives CDR1 MGHRA, CDR2 YSYEKL. The chain's CDR3 is CASSQDASSHEQFF. For the CDR3, the DNA is TGCGCCAGCAGCCAAGATGCTAGCTCACATGAGCAGTTCTTC.